The 7 T cell receptor beta chains below come from one sample, sequenced in a study of PD-1 blockade in mismatch repair-deficient tumors. Produced via immunoSEQ multiplex PCR; TCRdb's table is partial and in-frame only. The repertoire holds about 100,000 clones, with 82% as singletons. The material sequenced was peripheral blood, taken roughly 35 weeks after starting pembrolizumab. All receptors derive from an adult with mismatch repair-deficient cancer.

V gene TRBV4-1 combines with J gene TRBJ2-7; TRBD2 matches 10 bases. The germline gives CDR1 MGHRA, CDR2 YSYEKL. V lost 4 bases, J lost 2 bases, and 5 bases stayed unmatched. The CDR3 runs 15 residues. The DNA of the CDR3 is TGCGCCAGCAGCCGAACTAGCGGGACCGCCTACGAGCAGTACTTC. Its protein is CASSRTSGTAYEQYF.

The chain is built from TRBV5-1 and TRBJ1-3; D gene uncertain. The V gene's germline CDR1 is SGHRS and CDR2 YFSETQ. The CDR3 is made up of 16 amino acids. Trimming took 4 bases from V and 1 from J, leaving 15 bases between them. This CDR3 is CASSVGPPVSGNTIYF. Here the CDR3 DNA reads TGCGCCAGCAGCGTAGGACCACCGGTTTCTGGAAACACCATATATTTT.

This chain links TRBV7-9 with TRBJ2-2; 11 positions agree with TRBD1. The V gene's germline CDR1 is SEHNR and CDR2 FQNEAQ (reference sequence). Unmatched junction bases numbered 4, after V lost 5 bases and J lost 5 bases. This CDR3 has 15 amino acids. The CDR3 protein is CASSGQGARTGELFF. CDR3 DNA: TGTGCCAGCAGCGGACAGGGGGCGAGGACCGGGGAGCTGTTTTTT.

This chain links TRBV9 with TRBJ1-1; tentative D call: TRBD1 (5 bases). Germline V gives CDR1 SGDLS, CDR2 YYNGEE. The CDR3 has 13 residues. The germline V and J ends were trimmed by 1 base and 1 base, with 5 bases remaining between them. CDR3 bases: TGTGCCAGCAGCGTAAGGGGGAACACTGAAGCTTTCTTT. Its protein is CASSVRGNTEAFF.

This clone was found once. The rearrangement uses TRBV7-9 and TRBJ1-2; possible D gene TRBD1, 5 bases. V was pared by 4 bases and J by 2 bases, with 17 bases between. This CDR3 has 16 residues. Germline V CDR1 and CDR2: SEHNR, FQNEAQ (reference sequence). The CDR3 region is CASSSSLGRGNYGYTF. CDR3 nucleotide sequence: TGTGCCAGCAGCTCCTCCCTGGGACGGGGGAACTATGGCTACACCTTC.

The rearrangement joins TRBV4-3 to TRBJ2-7, with D perhaps TRBD2 (5 bases). V was clipped by 0 bases and J by 1 base, with 10 bases between them. CDR3 length: 15 residues. In germline, CDR1 is LGHNA, CDR2 YSLEER. CDR3 sequence reads: CASSQEGSGSYEQYF. The DNA for the CDR3 is TGCGCCAGCAGCCAAGAAGGCAGCGGATCCTACGAGCAGTACTTC.

This clone was seen only a few times. The gene calls are TRBV29-1 and TRBJ2-1, with 7 bases fitting TRBD2. This CDR3 has 14 residues. Germline V CDR1 and CDR2: SQVTM, ANQGSEA. J was trimmed by 4 bases and V by 3 bases; bases with no gene match: 6. The CDR3 DNA reads TGCAGCGTTGATGTTAGCGGGCCTTACAATGAGCAGTTCTTC. This codes for CSVDVSGPYNEQFF.